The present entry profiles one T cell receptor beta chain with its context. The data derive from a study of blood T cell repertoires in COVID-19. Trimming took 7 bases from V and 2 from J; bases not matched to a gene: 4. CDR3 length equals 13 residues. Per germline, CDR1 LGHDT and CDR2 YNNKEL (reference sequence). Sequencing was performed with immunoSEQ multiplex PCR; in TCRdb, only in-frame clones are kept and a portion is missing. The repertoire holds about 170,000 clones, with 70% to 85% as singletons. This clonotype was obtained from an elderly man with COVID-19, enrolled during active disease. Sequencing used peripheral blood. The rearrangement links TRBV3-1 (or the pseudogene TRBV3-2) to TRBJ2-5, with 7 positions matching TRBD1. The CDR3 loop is CASTHRGQETQYF. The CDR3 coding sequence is TGTGCCAGCACCCACAGGGGACAAGAGACCCAGTACTTC.